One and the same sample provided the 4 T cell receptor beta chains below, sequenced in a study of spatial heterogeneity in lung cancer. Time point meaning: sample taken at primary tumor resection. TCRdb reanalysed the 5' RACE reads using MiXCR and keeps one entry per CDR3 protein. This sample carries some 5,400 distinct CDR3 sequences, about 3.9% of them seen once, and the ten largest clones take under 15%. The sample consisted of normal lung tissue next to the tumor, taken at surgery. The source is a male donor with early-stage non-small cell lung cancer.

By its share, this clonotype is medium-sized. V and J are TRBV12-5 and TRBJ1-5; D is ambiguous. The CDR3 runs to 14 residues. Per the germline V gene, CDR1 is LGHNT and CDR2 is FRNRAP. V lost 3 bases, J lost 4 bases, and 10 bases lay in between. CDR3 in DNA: TGTGCTAGTGGTTTTCCTATGAGTAATCAGCCCCAGCATTTT. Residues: CASGFPMSNQPQHF.

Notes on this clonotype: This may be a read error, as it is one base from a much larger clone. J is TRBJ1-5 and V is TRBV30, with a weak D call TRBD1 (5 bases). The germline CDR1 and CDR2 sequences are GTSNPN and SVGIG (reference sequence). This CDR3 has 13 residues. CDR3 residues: CAWSGGTNRPQHF. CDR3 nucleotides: TGTGCCTGGAGTGGCGGGACCAATCGGCCCCAGCATTTT. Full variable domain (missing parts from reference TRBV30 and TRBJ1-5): SQTIHQWPATLVQPVGSPLSLECTVEGTSNPNLYWYRQAAGRGLQLLFYSVGIGQISSEVPQNLSASRPQDRQFILSSKKLLLSDSGFYLCAWSGGTNRPQHFGDGTRLSIL.

The DNA for the CDR3 is TGTGCCAGCACCGAACTGAGGGGGAACACTGAAGCTTTCTTT. It encodes CASTELRGNTEAFF. The gene calls are TRBV5-8 and TRBJ1-1; possibly TRBD1 for D (5 bases). V dropped 6 bases and J dropped 1 base, with 13 bases sitting between them. The CDR3 is 14 residues long. The germline CDR1 and CDR2 sequences are SGHTS and YDEGEE.

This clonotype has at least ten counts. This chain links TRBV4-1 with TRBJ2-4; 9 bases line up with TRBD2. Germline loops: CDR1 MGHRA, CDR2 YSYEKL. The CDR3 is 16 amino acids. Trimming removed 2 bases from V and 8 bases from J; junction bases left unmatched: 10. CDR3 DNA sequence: TGCGCCAGCAGCCAATCTCTTAGCGGGAGTATTGACATTCAGTACTTC. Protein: CASSQSLSGSIDIQYF.